This TCR beta chain was captured by sequencing in a study of cytomegalovirus exposure and HLA in healthy donors. In the study overall: Caucasian-associated ancestry cluster membership applied to approximately 84% of around 400 genotyped donors.

Overall study findings and caveats: TCR beta V- and J-gene trimming, according to a later analysis, was linked to a missense DCLRE1C variant. A later analysis linked fewer than 20,000 TCR beta sequences to HLA alleles at 0.05 false discovery rate.

Germline V gene lookup returns CDR1 SGHNT and CDR2 YENEEA. The CDR3 length is 15 residues. A word on this clone: As yet, its antigen is unknown. The junction does not match germline at one end; this may be a read error.

Vbeta (60) and Jbeta (13) primers were used in the PCR. The method was immunoSEQ multiplex PCR; TCRdb's version includes in-frame clones alone and lacks a portion of them. The data contain 150,000 to 190,000 clones, roughly 81% of them singletons. The chain has TRBV11-3 and TRBJ2-1, with TRBD1 matching over 10 bases. The clonotype was recovered from a woman aged 18 to 35 in good health and CMV-seronegative. The sample was PBMCs. CDR3 nucleotides: TGTGCCAGCAGCCTAGACAGGGGGCAGCGGAATGAGCAGTTCTTC. Its translation is CASSLDRGQRNEQFF.